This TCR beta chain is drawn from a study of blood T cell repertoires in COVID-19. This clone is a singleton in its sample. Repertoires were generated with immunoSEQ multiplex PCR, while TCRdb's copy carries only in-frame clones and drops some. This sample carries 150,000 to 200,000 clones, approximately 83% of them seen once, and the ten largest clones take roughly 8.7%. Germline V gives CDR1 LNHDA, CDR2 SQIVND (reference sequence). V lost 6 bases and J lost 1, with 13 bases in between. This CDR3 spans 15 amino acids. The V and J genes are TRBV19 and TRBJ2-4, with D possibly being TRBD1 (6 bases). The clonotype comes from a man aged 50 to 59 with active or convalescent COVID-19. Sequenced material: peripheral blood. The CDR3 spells CASSSRDMAKNIQYF. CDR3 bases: TGTGCCAGTAGCTCAAGGGACATGGCCAAAAACATTCAGTACTTC.